The 28 T cell receptor beta chains presented below share a single source sample, sequenced in a study of T cell repertoires in cytomegalovirus infection. TCRdb used MiXCR to reprocess the reads, holding one entry per CDR3 protein. Of around 200,000 distinct CDR3 sequences in the sample, approximately 40% were seen once. Their target antigens are unknown. This specimen consisted of CD8+ T cells from cultured PBMCs, obtained from culture after CMV antigen stimulation. These receptors came from a human donor in good health (CMV status not recorded). Some clones in this sample may be carry-over from other donors' samples.

In DNA, the CDR3 is TGTGCCAGCAGCGGCGGGACTGACACGCAGTATTTT. Amino acids: CASSGGTDTQYF. The rearrangement links TRBV5-6 to TRBJ2-3; D is possibly TRBD2 (6 bases). CDR3 length: 12 amino acids. Germline V gene sequence: CDR1 SGHDT, CDR2 YYEEEE. Trimming pared 4 bases from V and 9 bases from J, leaving 12 bases between.

This clonotype turned up a few times. The chain recombines TRBV4-2 with TRBJ2-5; 10 bases are a match to TRBD2. There are 16 residues in the CDR3. Germline V gene data show CDR1 as LGHNA and CDR2 as YNFKEQ. V lost 3 bases to trimming and J lost 1 base; unmatched junction nucleotides: 5. CDR3 coding DNA: TGTGCCAGCAGCCAGCTTCTAGCGGGAGCCCAAGAGACCCAGTACTTC. Protein sequence: CASSQLLAGAQETQYF.

The rearrangement uses TRBV7-9 and TRBJ2-2, with D unclear. Germline lookup yields CDR1 SEHNR and CDR2 FQNEAQ (reference sequence). V gave up 0 bases and J gave up 4 bases, with 6 bases separating them. The CDR3 contains 14 residues. The CDR3 region has the DNA TGTGCCAGCAGCTTAGCGCCGGGCACCGGGGAGCTGTTTTTT. Its protein is CASSLAPGTGELFF.

This clonotype has a handful of counts. This chain connects TRBV7-6 to TRBJ1-1; D may be TRBD1 (5 bases). Trimming took 1 base from V and 0 from J, leaving 9 bases between them. The CDR3 is 15 residues long. Germline-derived CDR1 and CDR2 are SGHVS and FNYEAQ. CDR3 bases: TGTGCCAGCAGCTTAGGAAGGGGCCTGAACACTGAAGCTTTCTTT. This gives the protein CASSLGRGLNTEAFF.

The genes are TRBV19 and TRBJ2-1; D is possibly TRBD1 (7 bases). The CDR3 has 16 amino acids. Germline CDR1 LNHDA, CDR2 SQIVND (reference sequence). The V end was cut by 6 bases, the J end by 8 bases, with 23 bases between. The CDR3 coding sequence is TGTGCCAGTAGCCCATCCACCACCAGGGGGGCTTATGAGCAGTTCTTC. This translates into CASSPSTTRGAYEQFF.

This clonotype turned up a few times. The chain links TRBV19 to TRBJ2-7; D possibly corresponds to TRBD2 (6 bases). V was cut by 4 bases and J by 5 bases, with 9 bases left in between. The CDR3 loop spans 12 amino acids. Germline CDR1 reads LNHDA; CDR2 reads SQIVND (reference sequence). CDR3 loop: CASSTPGDEQYF. The CDR3 DNA reads as TGTGCCAGTAGTACCCCGGGGGACGAGCAGTACTTC.

As regards this clonotype: One base away lies a much larger clone, so this may be a sequencing read error. The chain uses TRBV2 and TRBJ1-1, with a weak D call TRBD1 (5 bases). The V end lost 5 bases, the J end lost 4 bases, and 8 bases lay between the germline ends. Germline V gives CDR1 SNHLY, CDR2 FYNNEI. The CDR3 loop spans 12 amino acids. The CDR3 protein is CASSNGGTEAFF. CDR3 bases: TGTGCCAGCAGTAATGGGGGCACTGAAGCTTTCTTT.

The gene calls are TRBV28 and TRBJ2-5, with TRBD2 identical over 8 bases. Germline V gives CDR1 MDHEN, CDR2 SYDVKM. This CDR3 is 16 amino acids long. The ends lost 5 bases at V and 5 bases at J; junction bases unmatched: 13. CDR3 sequence reads: CASSAREGGSLETQYF. CDR3 sequence (DNA): TGTGCCAGCAGTGCCCGGGAGGGCGGGAGTTTGGAGACCCAGTACTTC.

This sequence joins TRBV9 and TRBJ1-2; 10 nucleotides line up with TRBD1. This CDR3 has 13 residues. Germline V gene lookup returns CDR1 SGDLS and CDR2 YYNGEE. V dropped 3 bases and J dropped 6; count of bases not matched to a gene: 2. CDR3 in DNA: TGTGCCAGCAGCGGGACAGGGGGGAATGGCTACACCTTC. Translated, it gives CASSGTGGNGYTF.

This clonotype was seen a few times. This chain joins TRBV28 and TRBJ2-1; D may be TRBD2 (6 bases). CDR3 length: 15 residues. The V gene lost 2 bases and the J gene lost 8 bases, with 16 bases spanning the gap. The V gene's germline CDR1 is MDHEN and CDR2 SYDVKM. The CDR3 spells CASSLRGSNMYEQFF. In DNA form, the CDR3 reads TGTGCCAGCAGTTTACGGGGGAGTAATATGTATGAGCAGTTCTTC.

V is TRBV20-1 and J is TRBJ2-2; 12 nucleotides agree with TRBD2. The germline CDR1 and CDR2 sequences are DFQATT and SNEGSKA (reference sequence). J was trimmed by 3 bases and V by 3 bases; bases with no gene match: 5. The CDR3 length is 16 residues. This CDR3 reads CSARASGGADTGELFF. DNA of the CDR3: TGCAGTGCTAGGGCTAGCGGGGGGGCAGACACCGGGGAGCTGTTTTTT.

The chain is built from TRBV29-1 and TRBJ2-1; possibly TRBD2 for D (7 bases). Germline assignment: CDR1 SQVTM and CDR2 ANQGSEA. Trimming removed 3 bases from V and 5 bases from J, with 14 bases in between. The CDR3 covers 14 residues. CDR3 in amino acids: CSVEGGPTDNEQFF. CDR3 DNA sequence: TGCAGCGTTGAGGGGGGGCCTACTGACAATGAGCAGTTCTTC.

This clonotype was seen a few times. The rearrangement links TRBV7-3 to TRBJ2-1; 12 positions agree with TRBD2. The ends lost 6 bases at V and 4 bases at J; junction bases unmatched: 4. Germline V gene sequence: CDR1 SGHTA, CDR2 FQGTGA. The CDR3 consists of 15 residues. In DNA form, the CDR3 reads TGTGCCAGCAGTCAACTAGCGGGAGGTTACAATGAGCAGTTCTTC. Protein product: CASSQLAGGYNEQFF.

V usage is TRBV12-3 or TRBV12-4 and J usage is TRBJ2-7, with D possibly being TRBD1 (6 bases). This CDR3 contains 20 residues. Trimming removed 3 bases from V and 0 bases from J, with 27 bases in between. The CDR3 protein is CASSFYRARPLNLFSYEQYF. CDR3 nucleotides: TGTGCCAGCAGTTTTTACAGGGCCCGACCTTTAAACCTCTTCTCCTACGAGCAGTACTTC.

At least ten counts were recorded for this clonotype. The rearrangement joins TRBV7-9 to TRBJ2-5, with D possibly being TRBD1 (5 bases). CDR1 SEHNR and CDR2 FQNEAQ come from the germline V gene (reference sequence). V lost 3 bases and J lost 3, with 11 bases in between. This CDR3 is built from 14 residues. CDR3 protein: CASSFFDREETQYF. In DNA form, the CDR3 reads TGTGCCAGCAGCTTCTTCGACAGAGAAGAGACCCAGTACTTC. Combining the CDR3 with reference TRBV7-9 and TRBJ2-5 gives the whole variable domain DTGVSQNPRHKITKRGQNVTFRCDPISEHNRLYWYRQTLGQGPEFLTYFQNEAQLEKSRLLSDRFSAERPKGSFSTLEIQRTEQGDSAMYLCASSFFDREETQYFGPGTRLLVL.

This chain uses TRBV7-3 with TRBJ2-5; TRBD1 matches 7 bases. Germline V CDR1 and CDR2: SGHTA, FQGTGA. The CDR3 runs 14 residues. V was pared by 3 bases and J by 5 bases, with 6 bases of the junction left unmatched. CDR3 bases: TGTGCCAGCAGCTTGCAAGGGGGCGAGGAGACCCAGTACTTC. It translates to CASSLQGGEETQYF.

The chain recombines TRBV9 with TRBJ1-1; 8 nucleotides agree with TRBD1. This CDR3 spans 16 amino acids. Germline V gene data show CDR1 as SGDLS and CDR2 as YYNGEE. Unmatched junction bases numbered 13, after V lost 4 bases and J lost 5 bases. CDR3 in amino acids: CASSPRSGGKRTEAFF. CDR3 coding DNA: TGTGCCAGCAGCCCTAGGTCAGGGGGCAAGAGGACTGAAGCTTTCTTT.

This clonotype was recorded a few times. The J gene is TRBJ2-3, the V gene TRBV7-3; no definite D call. Looked up from germline, CDR1 is SGHTA and CDR2 is FQGTGA. The CDR3 is 13 residues long. The V and J ends lost 0 bases and 5 bases respectively, with 6 bases between them. The CDR3 loop reads CASSLTGLDTQYF. CDR3 DNA sequence: TGTGCCAGCAGCTTAACGGGATTAGATACGCAGTATTTT.

This clonotype was observed at least ten times. The chain links TRBV7-6 to TRBJ2-2; the match to TRBD1 covers 9 bases. V dropped 3 bases and J dropped 2; count of bases not matched to a gene: 4. The length of the CDR3 is 16 residues. Germline V CDR1 and CDR2: SGHVS, FNYEAQ. This chain's CDR3 is CASSFWGQGNTGELFF. As DNA, the CDR3 is TGTGCCAGCAGCTTCTGGGGACAGGGAAACACCGGGGAGCTGTTTTTT. Drawing the rest from reference TRBV7-6 and TRBJ2-2, the complete variable domain is GAGVSQSPRYKVTKRGQDVALRCDPISGHVSLYWYRQALGQGPEFLTYFNYEAQQDKSGLPNDRFSAERPEGSISTLTIQRTEQRDSAMYRCASSFWGQGNTGELFFGEGSRLTVL.

The CDR3, as DNA: TGCGCCAGCAGCCAAGATGGGCTTTTGCAAGACACTGAAGCTTTCTTT. This gives the protein CASSQDGLLQDTEAFF. This chain joins TRBV4-1 and TRBJ1-1; D call uncertain. CDR1 and CDR2 from the germline V gene are MGHRA and YSYEKL. Trimming took 0 bases from V and 3 from J, leaving 14 bases between them. The CDR3 is 16 amino acids.

The genes are TRBV27 and TRBJ1-1; D is unclear. This CDR3 comprises 13 residues. The V and J ends lost 3 bases and 0 bases respectively, with 5 bases between them. Germline V lookup: CDR1 MNHEY, CDR2 SMNVEV (reference sequence). CDR3 amino acids: CASSFGMNTEAFF. The CDR3 DNA reads as TGTGCCAGCAGTTTCGGGATGAACACTGAAGCTTTCTTT.

This chain links TRBV4-1 with TRBJ2-3; 14 bases match TRBD2. This CDR3 has 17 residues. J was trimmed by 4 bases and V by 4 bases; bases with no gene match: 7. Germline assignment: CDR1 MGHRA and CDR2 YSYEKL. In DNA form, the CDR3 reads TGCGCCAGCAGCCCGACCCCGACTAGCGGGGGGGCAGATACGCAGTATTTT. As protein: CASSPTPTSGGADTQYF.

The V and J genes are TRBV6-5 and TRBJ2-5; D may correspond to TRBD1 or TRBD2 (5 bases each). The CDR3 consists of 16 residues. Trimming took off 5 bases at V and 1 base at J, with 17 bases between the two ends. CDR1 is MNHEY and CDR2 is SVGAGI in the germline V gene. CDR3 amino acids: CASSPPNWDGQETQYF. The CDR3 nucleotides read TGTGCCAGCAGTCCGCCCAATTGGGACGGCCAAGAGACCCAGTACTTC.

To note about this clonotype: With a much larger clone just one base away, this may be a read error. V usage is TRBV7-2 and J usage is TRBJ2-3, with TRBD2 matching 9 bases. The CDR3 covers 15 residues. Germline-derived CDR1 and CDR2 are SGHTA and FQGNSA. The V gene end was trimmed by 2 bases and the J gene end by 11 bases; junction bases not matched to a gene: 11. The CDR3 region has the DNA TGTGCCAGCAGCTTATTTAGCGGGAGCGGCGACAGGCAGTATTTT. Translation: CASSLFSGSGDRQYF.

This clonotype has at least ten counts. The chain is built from TRBV7-9 and TRBJ2-7; the match to TRBD2 covers 10 bases. CDR1 SEHNR and CDR2 FQNEAQ come from the germline V gene (reference sequence). J gave up 3 bases and V 5 bases, and 16 bases lay outside the gene matches. The length of the CDR3 is 18 residues. CDR3 residues: CASSPRGGLAGVSYEQYF. The CDR3 nucleotides read TGTGCCAGCAGCCCTCGGGGGGGGCTAGCGGGAGTTAGCTACGAGCAGTACTTC.

This chain joins TRBV6-4 and TRBJ1-2, with no clear D. The CDR3 contains 14 residues. Germline CDR1 reads MRHNA; CDR2 reads SNTAGT. V lost 2 bases, J lost 4 bases, and 11 bases lay in between. This chain's CDR3 is CASSDSSFPYGYTF. The CDR3, as DNA: TGTGCCAGCAGTGACAGCTCCTTTCCCTATGGCTACACCTTC.

CDR3 protein: CATSGRGGYNEQFF. The DNA for the CDR3 is TGTGCCACCAGCGGCAGGGGGGGGTACAATGAGCAGTTCTTC. The V call is TRBV15, the J call TRBJ2-1; TRBD1 or TRBD2 may be the D gene (7 bases each). The V end lost 5 bases, the J end lost 4 bases, and 12 bases lay between the germline ends. The CDR3 runs to 14 residues. The V gene's germline CDR1 is LNHNV and CDR2 YYDKDF (reference sequence).

There are many counts of this clonotype. The rearrangement uses TRBV27 and TRBJ2-6; D unclear. The V end lost 3 bases, the J end lost 2 bases, and 2 bases lay between the germline ends. Germline V CDR1 and CDR2: MNHEY, SMNVEV (reference sequence). The CDR3 is made up of 13 amino acids. The CDR3 DNA reads TGTGCCAGCAGTTTGGCTGGGGCCAACGTCCTGACTTTC. It translates to CASSLAGANVLTF.